The present TCR beta chain was sequenced within a study of early T cells in non-severe SARS-CoV-2 infection. On the study more broadly: Unsorted whole blood bulk RNA was sequenced, with unpaired chains.

This clonotype was counted between two and nine times. Each single cDNA molecule received a unique molecular identifier. MiXCR was run by TCRdb on the 5' RACE reads, yielding one entry per CDR3 protein. The sample includes over 30,000 distinct CDR3 sequences, about 4.7% of them seen just once. CDR3 length equals 15 residues. Germline V gene data show CDR1 as MDHEN and CDR2 as SYDVKM. Trimming removed 8 bases at V and 11 bases at J, with 24 bases between. Source material: whole blood. This receptor was taken from an adult who was a healthcare worker with PCR-confirmed SARS-CoV-2 infection or an uninfected control (not recorded which). The gene calls are TRBV28 and TRBJ1-4; maybe TRBD1 (5 bases). The CDR3: CASSTRLGELGKLFF. Written as DNA, the CDR3 is TGTGCCAGCTCGACAAGGTTAGGGGAATTGGGGAAACTGTTTTTT.